Listed below are T cell receptor beta chains from one sample, sequenced in a study of OX40 agonist ivuxolimab in advanced cancers. Repertoires were generated with immunoSEQ multiplex PCR, while TCRdb's copy carries only in-frame clones and drops some. The table includes 40,000 to 45,000 clones, approximately 90% detected once. Here the sequenced sample was CD4+ or CD8+ T cells sorted from blood, taken in a trial of the OX40 agonist ivuxolimab. Receptor source: an adult with an advanced solid tumor such as melanoma, head and neck, liver or kidney cancer. CDR3s include the opening cysteine and the closing phenylalanine or tryptophan. A D gene is named only where the DNA matches it firmly. Clone size, where shown, is once, few, many, or a class for clones that have expanded.

CDR3 length: 12; clone size: .; D gene: .; J gene: TRBJ1-5; V gene: TRBV28; CDR3 DNA: TGTGCCAGCATAGGCACCCATCAGCCCCAGCATTTT; CDR3 protein: CASIGTHQPQHF
CDR3 length: 12; clone size: .; D gene: .; J gene: TRBJ2-2; V gene: TRBV5-1; CDR3 DNA: TGCGCCAGCAGCTTTTTGGGCGGGGAGCTGTTTTTT; CDR3 protein: CASSFLGGELFF
CDR3 length: 12; clone size: .; D gene: .; J gene: TRBJ2-3; V gene: TRBV10-3; CDR3 DNA: TGTGCCATCAGTGACTCGGTAGATACGCAGTATTTT; CDR3 protein: CAISDSVDTQYF
CDR3 length: 11; clone size: once; D gene: .; J gene: TRBJ2-3; V gene: TRBV30; CDR3 DNA: TGTGCCTGGAGTGTGGGGGTCACGCAGTATTTT; CDR3 protein: CAWSVGVTQYF
CDR3 length: 15; clone size: .; D gene: .; J gene: TRBJ1-4; V gene: TRBV5-1; CDR3 DNA: TGCGCCAGCAGCTTGGGGACAGCAACTAATGAAAAACTGTTTTTT; CDR3 protein: CASSLGTATNEKLFF
CDR3 length: 14; clone size: .; D gene: .; J gene: TRBJ2-2; V gene: TRBV6-1; CDR3 DNA: TGTGCCAGCAGTGAAATCGGGTGGACCGGGGAGCTGTTTTTT; CDR3 protein: CASSEIGWTGELFF
CDR3 length: 14; clone size: once; D gene: .; J gene: TRBJ2-5; V gene: TRBV7-9; CDR3 DNA: TGTGCCAGCAGCTTCGTCCCTGGTCAAGAGACCCAGTACTTC; CDR3 protein: CASSFVPGQETQYF
CDR3 length: 14; clone size: few; D gene: .; J gene: TRBJ1-4; V gene: TRBV5-1; CDR3 DNA: TGCGCCAGCAGCTTGGCAGGGAGAAGGGAAAAACTGTTTTTT; CDR3 protein: CASSLAGRREKLFF
CDR3 length: 12; clone size: .; D gene: .; J gene: TRBJ2-7; V gene: TRBV5-1; CDR3 DNA: TGCGCCAGCAGCTTGAACAACTACGAGCAGTACTTC; CDR3 protein: CASSLNNYEQYF
CDR3 length: 14; clone size: .; D gene: .; J gene: TRBJ2-7; V gene: TRBV6-6; CDR3 DNA: TGTGCCAGCAGTTACGTAAAGGGCTCCTACGAGCAGTACTTC; CDR3 protein: CASSYVKGSYEQYF
CDR3 length: 17; clone size: .; D gene: .; J gene: TRBJ1-3; V gene: TRBV19; CDR3 DNA: TGTGCCAGTAGCCAGGACGGTTCGAGACTGAGAGGAAACACCATATATTTT; CDR3 protein: CASSQDGSRLRGNTIYF
CDR3 length: 14; clone size: .; D gene: TRBD1; J gene: TRBJ1-4; V gene: TRBV27; CDR3 DNA: TGTGCCAGCACATCAGGGGGCTGGAGTGAAAAACTGTTTTTT; CDR3 protein: CASTSGGWSEKLFF
CDR3 length: 15; clone size: .; D gene: .; J gene: TRBJ2-1; V gene: TRBV15; CDR3 DNA: TGTGCCACCAGCAGAGATAGAACTAACTATAATGAGCAGTTCTTC; CDR3 protein: CATSRDRTNYNEQFF
CDR3 length: 16; clone size: .; D gene: TRBD1; J gene: TRBJ1-4; V gene: TRBV6-6; CDR3 DNA: TGTGCCAGCAGTTCTCACACCGGGACAGCCGGTGAAAAACTGTTTTTT; CDR3 protein: CASSSHTGTAGEKLFF
CDR3 length: 16; clone size: .; D gene: .; J gene: TRBJ1-4; V gene: TRBV7-9; CDR3 DNA: TGTGCCAGCAGCTCGGCGCAAGGGTTTCCTAATGAAAAACTGTTTTTT; CDR3 protein: CASSSAQGFPNEKLFF
CDR3 length: 17; clone size: .; D gene: TRBD1; J gene: TRBJ1-2; V gene: TRBV7-9; CDR3 DNA: TGTGCCAGCAGCCCAATCACAGGGACAGCCGCGGGAGGTGGCTACACCTTC; CDR3 protein: CASSPITGTAAGGGYTF
CDR3 length: 15; clone size: .; D gene: .; J gene: TRBJ2-5; V gene: TRBV6-5; CDR3 DNA: TGTGCCAGCAGTCGCGCCGACAGGGGAGGGGAGACCCAGTACTTC; CDR3 protein: CASSRADRGGETQYF
CDR3 length: 14; clone size: .; D gene: TRBD1; J gene: TRBJ1-1; V gene: TRBV11-3; CDR3 DNA: TGTGCCAGCAGCACTGGGACAGAACGGGCCGAAGCTTTCTTT; CDR3 protein: CASSTGTERAEAFF
CDR3 length: 15; clone size: once; D gene: .; J gene: TRBJ1-6; V gene: TRBV5-6; CDR3 DNA: TGTGCCAGCAGCATTGGGACAATACGGAATTCACCCCTCCACTTT; CDR3 protein: CASSIGTIRNSPLHF
CDR3 length: 15; clone size: .; D gene: .; J gene: TRBJ2-3; V gene: TRBV6-1; CDR3 DNA: TGTGCCAGCAGTGCGTCATCAGGGGGCACAGATACGCAGTATTTT; CDR3 protein: CASSASSGGTDTQYF
CDR3 length: 13; clone size: once; D gene: TRBD1; J gene: TRBJ2-1; V gene: TRBV11-2; CDR3 DNA: TGTGCCAGCAGCCTAGACAGGGCAAATGAGCAGTTCTTC; CDR3 protein: CASSLDRANEQFF
CDR3 length: 13; clone size: .; D gene: .; J gene: TRBJ1-1; V gene: TRBV5-4; CDR3 DNA: TGTGCCAGCAGCTCCCAGAGCGGGAGCGGTGCTTTCTTT; CDR3 protein: CASSSQSGSGAFF
CDR3 length: 12; clone size: .; D gene: .; J gene: TRBJ1-2; V gene: TRBV28; CDR3 DNA: TGTGCCAGCAGTTCGACAGCCTATGGCTACACCTTC; CDR3 protein: CASSSTAYGYTF
CDR3 length: 16; clone size: once; D gene: .; J gene: TRBJ2-1; V gene: TRBV7-9; CDR3 DNA: TGTGCCAGCAGCTTAGCCGGGAGTAGGTCCTACAATGAGCAGTTCTTC; CDR3 protein: CASSLAGSRSYNEQFF
CDR3 length: 15; clone size: .; D gene: TRBD1; J gene: TRBJ2-1; V gene: TRBV25-1; CDR3 DNA: TGTGCCAGCAGTGAAGGGACAGGGGGCGTCAATGAGCAGTTCTTC; CDR3 protein: CASSEGTGGVNEQFF
CDR3 length: 11; clone size: .; D gene: .; J gene: TRBJ2-7; V gene: TRBV6-5; CDR3 DNA: TGTGCCAGCAGTTACGGGGGGGAGCAGTACTTC; CDR3 protein: CASSYGGEQYF
CDR3 length: 15; clone size: once; D gene: .; J gene: TRBJ2-4; V gene: TRBV15; CDR3 DNA: TGTGCCACCAGCATCGGCCGGTCGGCCAAAAACATTCAGTACTTC; CDR3 protein: CATSIGRSAKNIQYF
CDR3 length: 15; clone size: .; D gene: TRBD1; J gene: TRBJ1-2; V gene: TRBV6-1; CDR3 DNA: TGTGCCAGCAGCTCGGACAGGGTGGGTAGATATGGCTACACCTTC; CDR3 protein: CASSSDRVGRYGYTF
CDR3 length: 15; clone size: once; D gene: .; J gene: TRBJ2-2; V gene: TRBV15; CDR3 DNA: TGTGCCACCAGCAGAGGCGAGGGGCGTACCGGGGAGCTGTTTTTT; CDR3 protein: CATSRGEGRTGELFF
CDR3 length: 15; clone size: once; D gene: .; J gene: TRBJ1-1; V gene: TRBV19; CDR3 DNA: TGTGCCAGTAGTATAGATAGGAAGACCAACACTGAAGCTTTCTTT; CDR3 protein: CASSIDRKTNTEAFF
CDR3 length: 13; clone size: .; D gene: .; J gene: TRBJ1-5; V gene: TRBV30; CDR3 DNA: TGTGCCTGGAGTGTAAGGGGAGCTCAGCCCCAGCATTTT; CDR3 protein: CAWSVRGAQPQHF
CDR3 length: 16; clone size: .; D gene: .; J gene: TRBJ2-5; V gene: TRBV9; CDR3 DNA: TGTGCCAGCAGCGTAGAGGCGACACTCCGCCGGGAGACCCAGTACTTC; CDR3 protein: CASSVEATLRRETQYF
CDR3 length: 14; clone size: .; D gene: .; J gene: TRBJ2-7; V gene: TRBV11-1; CDR3 DNA: TGTGCCAGCAGCTACAGGAGGTCCTCGGACGAGCAGTACTTC; CDR3 protein: CASSYRRSSDEQYF
CDR3 length: 17; clone size: .; D gene: TRBD2; J gene: TRBJ2-3; V gene: TRBV18; CDR3 DNA: TGTGCCAGCTCACCACGAAACAAGCGGGGCAGCACAGATACGCAGTATTTT; CDR3 protein: CASSPRNKRGSTDTQYF
CDR3 length: 18; clone size: once; D gene: .; J gene: TRBJ1-2; V gene: TRBV10-3; CDR3 DNA: TGTGCCATCAGCCAACCCCTGGGGGGTACGAGGGACCACTATGGCTACACCTTC; CDR3 protein: CAISQPLGGTRDHYGYTF
CDR3 length: 12; clone size: .; D gene: .; J gene: TRBJ1-5; V gene: TRBV27; CDR3 DNA: TGTGCCAGCAGTCAGTCACAGGGACCCGAGCATTTT; CDR3 protein: CASSQSQGPEHF
CDR3 length: 16; clone size: .; D gene: .; J gene: TRBJ1-4; V gene: TRBV5-1; CDR3 DNA: TGCGCCAGCAGCTTGGGCCCAGTCCAGACTAATGAAAAACTGTTTTTT; CDR3 protein: CASSLGPVQTNEKLFF
CDR3 length: 13; clone size: .; D gene: .; J gene: TRBJ1-1; V gene: TRBV11-2; CDR3 DNA: TGTGCCAGCAAAGACAGCCCGAACACTGAAGCTTTCTTT; CDR3 protein: CASKDSPNTEAFF
CDR3 length: 16; clone size: .; D gene: TRBD1; J gene: TRBJ2-1; V gene: TRBV7-9; CDR3 DNA: TGTGCCAGCAGAAAAACCGACAGGGGTTATAGGAATGAGCAGTTCTTC; CDR3 protein: CASRKTDRGYRNEQFF
CDR3 length: 15; clone size: .; D gene: TRBD2; J gene: TRBJ2-1; V gene: TRBV27; CDR3 DNA: TGTGCCAGCCGCCCCCGCGGGAGGGGGAACAATGAGCAGTTCTTC; CDR3 protein: CASRPRGRGNNEQFF
CDR3 length: 13; clone size: .; D gene: .; J gene: TRBJ2-3; V gene: TRBV7-3; CDR3 DNA: TGTGCCAGCAGCTCCCGCCGACGAGATACGCAGTATTTT; CDR3 protein: CASSSRRRDTQYF
CDR3 length: 11; clone size: .; D gene: .; J gene: TRBJ1-1; V gene: TRBV6-5; CDR3 DNA: TGTGCCAGCAGTATCGGGGGGAGAGCTTTCTTT; CDR3 protein: CASSIGGRAFF
CDR3 length: 16; clone size: .; D gene: TRBD1; J gene: TRBJ2-3; V gene: TRBV5-1; CDR3 DNA: TGCGCCAGCAGCTCTGGGACAGCAGACCCCACAGATACGCAGTATTTT; CDR3 protein: CASSSGTADPTDTQYF
CDR3 length: 15; clone size: .; D gene: TRBD2; J gene: TRBJ2-3; V gene: TRBV10-3; CDR3 DNA: TGTGCCATCAGTGACCCACGGGAGGTGACAGATACGCAGTATTTT; CDR3 protein: CAISDPREVTDTQYF
CDR3 length: 15; clone size: .; D gene: TRBD1; J gene: TRBJ2-7; V gene: TRBV5-6; CDR3 DNA: TGTGCCAGCAGCCAAGACCCGGCAGGGGGCTACGAGCAGTACTTC; CDR3 protein: CASSQDPAGGYEQYF
CDR3 length: 18; clone size: .; D gene: TRBD2; J gene: TRBJ2-1; V gene: TRBV29-1; CDR3 DNA: TGCAGCGCCCTACCGGGACTAGCGGGGATTAGCTCCTACAATGAGCAGTTCTTC; CDR3 protein: CSALPGLAGISSYNEQFF
CDR3 length: 16; clone size: .; D gene: TRBD1; J gene: TRBJ2-3; V gene: TRBV7-9; CDR3 DNA: TGTGCCAGCAGCTCAACGTCGGGAAGGGGGCCAGATACGCAGTATTTT; CDR3 protein: CASSSTSGRGPDTQYF
CDR3 length: 17; clone size: .; D gene: .; J gene: TRBJ2-1; V gene: TRBV5-1; CDR3 DNA: TGCGCCAGCAGCTTCTTGGGGGTACAGGGAGTCTACAATGAGCAGTTCTTC; CDR3 protein: CASSFLGVQGVYNEQFF
CDR3 length: 15; clone size: .; D gene: .; J gene: TRBJ2-4; V gene: TRBV4-2; CDR3 DNA: TGTGCCAGCAGCCAATCACAACTAGCCAAAAACATTCAGTACTTC; CDR3 protein: CASSQSQLAKNIQYF
CDR3 length: 13; clone size: .; D gene: .; J gene: TRBJ2-7; V gene: TRBV6-5; CDR3 DNA: TGTGCCAGCAACCTATTAGGGGGAGGTGAGCAGTACTTC; CDR3 protein: CASNLLGGGEQYF